The 13 T cell receptor beta chains presented below share a single source sample, sequenced in a study of cytomegalovirus exposure and HLA in healthy donors. With 60 Vbeta and 13 Jbeta primers, the PCR was carried out. TCRdb's table, derived via immunoSEQ multiplex PCR, lists solely in-frame clones and lacks some. Of more than 130,000 clones in the sample, 80% were seen once. Material for sequencing was PBMCs. All receptors come from a male donor in good health and CMV-seronegative.

The chain joins TRBV29-1 to TRBJ2-5; 9 bases match TRBD1. The J segment lost 5 bases and the V segment lost 6 bases, leaving 10 bases of the junction unmatched. From germline, CDR1 is SQVTM and CDR2 ANQGSEA. CDR3 length: 14 residues. The CDR3 region is CSVIQGAPGETQYF. The CDR3 DNA reads TGCAGCGTGATACAGGGGGCGCCCGGGGAGACCCAGTACTTC.

The rearrangement uses TRBV29-1 and TRBJ1-1; 8 bases align to TRBD1. CDR1 is SQVTM and CDR2 is ANQGSEA in the germline V gene. The junction had 10 bases not matched to a gene; V was cut back by 7 bases and J by 6 bases. This CDR3 spans 13 amino acids. The CDR3 region is CSGGQGSGAEAFF. The CDR3 coding sequence is TGCAGCGGAGGACAGGGCTCAGGGGCTGAAGCTTTCTTT.

The chain has TRBV6-5 and TRBJ1-2, with 9 bases that match TRBD1. The CDR3 is made up of 16 amino acids. Trimming removed 4 bases from V and 6 bases from J; junction bases left unmatched: 12. Germline values: CDR1 MNHEY, CDR2 SVGAGI. The CDR3 coding sequence is TGTGCCAGCAGTTCTGTCGGGACAGGGAGCGCAAATGGCTACACCTTC. This encodes CASSSVGTGSANGYTF.

V gene TRBV7-6 combines with J gene TRBJ2-3; 9 nucleotides line up with TRBD2. Germline CDR1 reads SGHVS; CDR2 reads FNYEAQ. V gave up 5 bases and J gave up 5 bases; unmatched junction bases: 11. The CDR3 is 16 amino acids. The DNA of the CDR3 is TGTGCCAGCAGCCCCCTCAGAGCGGGGGGAGGAGATACGCAGTATTTT. Translating it yields CASSPLRAGGGDTQYF. The complete variable domain, with remaining parts taken from reference TRBV7-6 and TRBJ2-3, reads GAGVSQSPRYKVTKRGQDVALRCDPISGHVSLYWYRQALGQGPEFLTYFNYEAQQDKSGLPNDRFSAERPEGSISTLTIQRTEQRDSAMYRCASSPLRAGGGDTQYFGPGTRLTVL.

This clone was counted only a few times. This sequence joins TRBV9 and TRBJ1-1; D possibly corresponds to TRBD1 (5 bases). Germline CDR1 and CDR2: SGDLS and YYNGEE. The CDR3 runs to 14 residues. The ends were cut back, 0 bases at V and 4 bases at J, with 10 bases in the middle. CDR3: CASSVGGGTTEAFF. The CDR3 nucleotides are TGTGCCAGCAGCGTAGGTGGGGGGACCACTGAAGCTTTCTTT.

The gene calls are TRBV28 and TRBJ2-1; 11 bases map to TRBD2. Germline lookup yields CDR1 MDHEN and CDR2 SYDVKM. After removal of 5 bases from V and 2 bases from J, the junction contained 5 bases not matched to a gene. CDR3 length: 16 amino acids. CDR3 nucleotides: TGTGCCAGCAGTCGGATTAGCGGGGGGGCCTACAATGAGCAGTTCTTC. It encodes CASSRISGGAYNEQFF.

This chain links TRBV7-8 with TRBJ2-2, with 7 bases lining up with TRBD2. Germline V gives CDR1 SGHVS, CDR2 FQNEAQ. Trimming took 1 base from V and 6 from J; bases not matched to a gene: 5. The length of the CDR3 is 15 residues. The CDR3 coding sequence is TGTGCCAGCAGCTTAGATCGCGGGGGTCCCGGGGAGCTGTTTTTT. It translates to CASSLDRGGPGELFF.

This chain links TRBV29-1 with TRBJ2-1; D might be TRBD1 (5 bases). There are 13 residues in the CDR3. Per the germline V gene, CDR1 is SQVTM and CDR2 is ANQGSEA. V was pared by 3 bases and J by 1 base, with 7 bases between. CDR3 region: CSVDTGSYNEQFF. The CDR3 bases are TGCAGCGTTGATACAGGATCCTACAATGAGCAGTTCTTC.

The chain links TRBV28 to TRBJ1-2, with D possibly being TRBD1 (6 bases). Germline V CDR1 and CDR2: MDHEN, SYDVKM. Trimming left V 6 bases short and J 6 bases short, with 11 bases between. The CDR3 is 12 amino acids. DNA for the CDR3: TGTGCCAGCAGCTCTGCAGGGGATGGCTACACCTTC. Translated: CASSSAGDGYTF.

The gene calls are TRBV19 and TRBJ1-5, with a possible D match to TRBD1 (5 bases). V was cut by 3 bases and J by 7 bases, with 7 bases left in between. This CDR3 region has 12 residues. From germline, CDR1 is LNHDA and CDR2 SQIVND (reference sequence). CDR3: CASSMGGQPQHF. The CDR3 DNA reads TGTGCCAGTAGTATGGGGGGGCAGCCCCAGCATTTT.

V gene TRBV7-3 combines with J gene TRBJ2-1; 8 positions agree with TRBD1. Germline V lookup: CDR1 SGHTA, CDR2 FQGTGA. The junction had 10 bases not matched to a gene; V was cut back by 5 bases and J by 7 bases. The CDR3 loop spans 15 amino acids. The CDR3 sequence: CASSPGQGELNEQFF. Written as DNA, the CDR3 is TGTGCCAGCAGCCCCGGACAGGGCGAACTTAATGAGCAGTTCTTC.

The V gene is TRBV7-2, the J gene TRBJ2-1, with 10 bases identical to TRBD2. This CDR3 is 15 amino acids long. Looked up from germline, CDR1 is SGHTA and CDR2 is FQGNSA. V shed 3 bases, J shed 5 bases, and the junction held 4 bases outside the gene matches. This CDR3 reads CASSFLAGANNEQFF. CDR3 sequence (DNA): TGTGCCAGCAGCTTTCTAGCGGGGGCGAACAATGAGCAGTTCTTC.

The rearrangement uses TRBV5-6 and TRBJ1-2, with 9 bases aligning to TRBD1. The CDR3 loop spans 14 amino acids. Trimming removed 1 base from V and 7 bases from J; junction bases left unmatched: 5. Germline CDR1 is SGHDT and CDR2 is YYEEEE. CDR3 in DNA: TGTGCCAGCAGCTTGAGACAGGGGGTCGGTGGCTACACCTTC. Amino acids: CASSLRQGVGGYTF.